Presented here are 29 T cell receptor beta chains from one specimen sequenced in a study of blood T cell repertoires in COVID-19. The data were produced by immunoSEQ multiplex PCR, yet TCRdb's version contains in-frame clones alone and is incomplete. This table has 150,000 to 200,000 clones, more than 75% appearing once. The specimen was peripheral blood. The receptors originated from a woman aged 70-85 years with acute or convalescent COVID-19.

V and J are TRBV7-2 and TRBJ1-5; D might be TRBD1 (6 bases). Germline loops: CDR1 SGHTA, CDR2 FQGNSA. This CDR3 has 15 amino acids. The V end lost 0 bases, the J end lost 3 bases, and 9 bases lay between the germline ends. The CDR3 is CASSLAGQFNQPQHF. CDR3 nucleotides: TGTGCCAGCAGCTTAGCTGGACAGTTCAATCAGCCCCAGCATTTT.

The rearrangement uses TRBV5-4 and TRBJ1-2; D not certain. From germline, CDR1 is SGHNT and CDR2 YYREEE (reference sequence). The CDR3 is 13 amino acids. Trimming removed 4 bases at V and 8 bases at J, with 15 bases between. CDR3 protein: CASSAEGWAGYTF. CDR3 coding DNA: TGTGCCAGCAGCGCGGAGGGCTGGGCGGGCTACACCTTC. Combining the CDR3 with reference TRBV5-4 and TRBJ1-2 gives the whole variable domain ETGVTQSPTHLIKTRGQQVTLRCSSQSGHNTVSWYQQALGQGPQFIFQYYREEENGRGNFPPRFSGLQFPNYSSELNVNALELDDSALYLCASSAEGWAGYTFGSGTRLTVV.

This clone was detected only once. J is TRBJ2-1 and V is TRBV6-1, with D maybe TRBD2 (5 bases). The CDR3 covers 14 residues. Germline V gives CDR1 MNHNS, CDR2 SASEGT. Trimming removed 2 bases at V and 6 bases at J, with 11 bases between. The CDR3 region is CASSELTSSNEQFF. The CDR3 DNA reads as TGTGCCAGCAGTGAATTAACTAGTTCCAATGAGCAGTTCTTC.

The CDR3 region has the DNA TGTGCCAGCAGCTTCCGGGGGTACAATGAGCAGTTCTTC. It specifies CASSFRGYNEQFF. The chain links TRBV7-9 to TRBJ2-1, with D tentatively TRBD2 (6 bases). The V gene lost 3 bases and the J gene lost 4 bases, with 7 bases spanning the gap. This CDR3 spans 13 amino acids. The germline gives CDR1 SEHNR, CDR2 FQNEAQ (reference sequence).

The CDR3 bases are TGTGCCAGCAGCTTGGGGCAGGGCGGTATGAACACTGAAGCTTTCTTT. Amino acids: CASSLGQGGMNTEAFF. V and J are TRBV5-4 and TRBJ1-1; possible D gene TRBD1, 5 bases. The CDR3 has 16 residues. Trimming removed 0 bases at V and 0 bases at J, with 12 bases between. Germline V lookup: CDR1 SGHNT, CDR2 YYREEE (reference sequence).

The rearrangement uses TRBV6-2 or TRBV6-3 and TRBJ2-2, with 7 bases lining up with TRBD1. This CDR3 comprises 13 residues. Germline CDR1 MNHEY, CDR2 SVGEGT. J lost 8 bases, V lost 6 bases, and 6 bases had no gene match. The CDR3 DNA follows: TGTGCCAGCAGCCGACAACAGGGGGGGGAGCTGTTTTTT. Its protein is CASSRQQGGELFF.

This clone has a single count. The chain carries TRBV6-6 and TRBJ1-2; 9 nucleotides line up with TRBD1. The CDR3 is 15 residues long. Germline-derived CDR1 and CDR2 are MNHNY and SVGAGI (reference sequence). The trim removed 0 bases at V and 3 bases at J, leaving 2 bases unmatched. For the CDR3, the DNA is TGTGCCAGCAGTTACTCACAGGGGGCACACTATGGCTACACCTTC. Translation: CASSYSQGAHYGYTF.

The chain's CDR3 is CAISNGGLMYYGYTF. CDR3 coding DNA: TGTGCCATCAGCAATGGGGGACTGATGTACTATGGCTACACCTTC. The chain carries TRBV10-3 and TRBJ1-2, with a tentative D call TRBD1 (5 bases). Trimming took off 6 bases at V and 3 bases at J, with 17 bases between the two ends. Germline V gives CDR1 ENHRY, CDR2 SYGVKD. CDR3 length: 15 residues.

The V call is TRBV30, the J call TRBJ2-3, with D possibly matching TRBD2 (5 bases). The CDR3 spans 13 residues. Trimming cost V 0 bases and J 3 bases, with 7 bases left between them. CDR1 and CDR2 from the germline V gene are GTSNPN and SVGIG (reference sequence). CDR3 nucleotide sequence: TGTGCCTGGAGTGTAGGGAGAACAGATACGCAGTATTTT. Translation: CAWSVGRTDTQYF.

This clone showed up just a few times. The chain employs TRBV5-1 and TRBJ2-7; 9 bases map to TRBD1. The V segment lost 4 bases and the J segment 6 bases; nucleotides outside the gene matches: 11. CDR1 is SGHRS and CDR2 is YFSETQ in the germline V gene. The length of the CDR3 is 15 residues. The CDR3 DNA follows: TGCGCCAGCAGCGATTCACAGGGGGCTAGGGGCGAGCAGTACTTC. This gives the protein CASSDSQGARGEQYF.

V usage is TRBV28 and J usage is TRBJ1-1; 7 nucleotides align to TRBD1. V lost 8 bases, J lost 1 base, and 13 bases stayed unmatched. CDR3 size: 16 residues. CDR1 and CDR2 from the germline V gene are MDHEN and SYDVKM. The DNA of the CDR3 is TGTGCCAGCTCCCCTACGGGGACAGTTCAGAACACTGAAGCTTTCTTT. Amino acids: CASSPTGTVQNTEAFF.

This clone appeared a few times. This chain joins TRBV6-4 and TRBJ1-2; 10 positions agree with TRBD1. CDR3 length equals 12 residues. V gave up 6 bases and J gave up 8 bases; unmatched junction bases: 3. From germline, CDR1 is MRHNA and CDR2 SNTAGT. Here the CDR3 reads CASSQTGGGYTF. Written as DNA, the CDR3 is TGTGCCAGCAGCCAGACAGGGGGCGGCTACACCTTC.

This clone was recorded only once. This sequence joins TRBV30 and TRBJ2-3, with a weak D call TRBD1 (6 bases). Trimming left V 0 bases short and J 4 bases short, with 14 bases between. Per the germline V gene, CDR1 is GTSNPN and CDR2 is SVGIG (reference sequence). The CDR3 consists of 15 residues. The CDR3 loop is CAWSVGTRGSDTQYF. The CDR3 DNA reads TGTGCCTGGAGTGTAGGGACAAGAGGTTCAGATACGCAGTATTTT.

The chain joins TRBV5-1 to TRBJ1-1, with D perhaps matching TRBD1 (5 bases). Germline values: CDR1 SGHRS, CDR2 YFSETQ. The germline V and J ends were trimmed by 2 bases and 6 bases, with 11 bases remaining between them. The CDR3 length is 13 residues. CDR3 in amino acids: CASSFQGFPEAFF. The CDR3 DNA reads as TGCGCCAGCAGCTTCCAGGGCTTCCCTGAAGCTTTCTTT.

The rearrangement uses TRBV7-9 and TRBJ1-2, with D unresolved. Trimming left V 3 bases short and J 2 bases short, with 10 bases between. This CDR3 is built from 14 residues. The germline V gene encodes CDR1 SEHNR and CDR2 FQNEAQ (reference sequence). The CDR3 sequence: CASSFAGDNYGYTF. CDR3 bases: TGTGCCAGCAGCTTTGCCGGAGACAACTATGGCTACACCTTC.

This chain uses TRBV11-2 with TRBJ2-3; TRBD1 might be the D (5 bases). This CDR3 spans 14 amino acids. The germline V gene encodes CDR1 SGHAT and CDR2 FQNNGV. The ends were cut back, 7 bases at V and 1 base at J, with 12 bases in the middle. CDR3 bases: TGTGCCAGCACACTCGGACAACGCACAGATACGCAGTATTTT. The encoded protein is CASTLGQRTDTQYF.

This clone was observed once. This chain joins TRBV10-3 and TRBJ2-3; 10 bases agree with TRBD1. The CDR3 is made up of 16 amino acids. The V and J ends lost 4 bases and 1 base, in that order; junction bases with no gene match: 5. Germline values: CDR1 ENHRY, CDR2 SYGVKD. The CDR3 sequence is CAISGTGTGGTDTQYF. The CDR3 DNA is TGTGCCATCAGTGGTACCGGGACAGGGGGCACAGATACGCAGTATTTT.

The chain is built from TRBV7-2 and TRBJ1-1; TRBD1 is a possible D gene (6 bases). The length of the CDR3 is 13 residues. Trimming took off 6 bases at V and 8 bases at J, with 16 bases between the two ends. Germline V CDR1 and CDR2: SGHTA, FQGNSA. As DNA, the CDR3 is TGTGCCAGCAGGATCTATCCAGGGGAGGAAGCTTTCTTT. Amino acid sequence: CASRIYPGEEAFF.

The chain employs TRBV9 and TRBJ2-6, with 7 bases fitting TRBD2. CDR3 length: 17 amino acids. J gave up 2 bases and V 0 bases, and 5 bases lay outside the gene matches. CDR1 and CDR2 (germline): SGDLS, YYNGEE. DNA of the CDR3: TGTGCCAGCAGCGTAGATGTGGGAGGGGCTGGGGCCAACGTCCTGACTTTC. This sequence encodes CASSVDVGGAGANVLTF.

The table lists this clone with a count of one. The rearrangement joins TRBV14 to TRBJ1-6, with no clear D. The V gene lost 0 bases and the J gene lost 6 bases, with 9 bases spanning the gap. Germline V gene sequence: CDR1 SGHDN, CDR2 FVKESK. This CDR3 has 15 residues. In nucleotides, the CDR3 is TGTGCCAGCAGCCAAGATGGCCGGGGTAATTCACCCCTCCACTTT. Its protein product is CASSQDGRGNSPLHF.

The rearrangement uses TRBV18 and TRBJ2-5; 7 nucleotides line up with TRBD1. V was clipped by 3 bases and J by 1 base; unmatched bases: 2. The length of the CDR3 is 14 residues. CDR1 and CDR2 from the germline V gene are KGHSH and LQKENI. The CDR3 region is CASSPQGVQETQYF. The CDR3 region has the DNA TGTGCCAGCTCACCCCAGGGGGTCCAAGAGACCCAGTACTTC.

This chain connects TRBV7-2 to TRBJ2-7; D may be TRBD1 (6 bases). This CDR3 contains 14 residues. With 5 bases removed from V and 3 bases from J, the gap between germline ends came to 14 bases. Germline V gene sequence: CDR1 SGHTA, CDR2 FQGNSA. CDR3 region: CASSRNAQGYEQYF. Written as DNA, the CDR3 is TGTGCCAGCAGCCGGAACGCACAGGGCTACGAGCAGTACTTC.

The genes are TRBV5-1 and TRBJ2-1, with a tentative D call TRBD1 (5 bases). Trimming shortened V by 2 bases and J by 8 bases, and 17 bases separated the two germline ends. The CDR3 sequence is 15 residues long. CDR1 and CDR2 (germline): SGHRS, YFSETQ. The CDR3 loop reads CASSFPGKGWDEQFF. CDR3 coding DNA: TGCGCCAGCAGCTTCCCAGGGAAGGGGTGGGATGAGCAGTTCTTC.

The chain uses TRBV5-6 and TRBJ2-7; 8 bases match TRBD2. The CDR3 sequence is 15 residues long. The V and J ends lost 4 bases and 6 bases, in that order; junction bases with no gene match: 12. Looked up from germline, CDR1 is SGHDT and CDR2 is YYEEEE. The CDR3 DNA reads TGTGCCAGCAGCGGCCGGCGGGGGGCCTTCGGCGAGCAGTACTTC. Its translation: CASSGRRGAFGEQYF.

V is TRBV14 and J is TRBJ2-3, with 7 bases lining up with TRBD1. The germline V gene has CDR1 SGHDN and CDR2 FVKESK. The J segment lost 3 bases and the V segment lost 1 base, leaving 7 bases of the junction unmatched. This CDR3 region has 16 residues. CDR3 in amino acids: CASSQGTGGWTDTQYF. The CDR3 nucleotides read TGTGCCAGCAGCCAAGGGACAGGCGGTTGGACAGATACGCAGTATTTT.

The CDR3 bases are TGCGCCAGCAGCCTAAAAGATCCCCCCCCCACTTACTCTGGGGCCAACGTCCTGACTTTC. This gives the protein CASSLKDPPPTYSGANVLTF. The chain uses TRBV4-1 and TRBJ2-6; the D is unclear. This CDR3 has 20 amino acids. V was trimmed by 4 bases and J by 0 bases, leaving 22 bases between them. CDR1 is MGHRA and CDR2 is YSYEKL in the germline V gene.

V gene TRBV6-1 combines with J gene TRBJ1-2; D may be TRBD1 (6 bases). The CDR3 extends over 16 amino acids. Trimming left V 3 bases short and J 4 bases short, with 18 bases between. The germline gives CDR1 MNHNS, CDR2 SASEGT. In DNA, the CDR3 is TGTGCCAGCAGTGACACCCAGGGGTGGAGTGGCTATGGCTACACCTTC. This translates into CASSDTQGWSGYGYTF.

The rearrangement uses TRBV11-2 and TRBJ1-4; TRBD1 matches at 7 bases. The trim removed 7 bases at V and 0 bases at J, leaving 17 bases unmatched. In germline, CDR1 is SGHAT, CDR2 FQNNGV. The CDR3 length is 19 residues. CDR3 amino acids: CASTSPGQSWGATNEKLFF. The CDR3 DNA follows: TGTGCCAGCACCTCACCGGGACAGAGCTGGGGGGCAACTAATGAAAAACTGTTTTTT.

The gene calls are TRBV6-6 and TRBJ2-7, with a tentative D call TRBD1 (6 bases). V was clipped by 0 bases and J by 5 bases, with 17 bases between them. Germline V CDR1 and CDR2: MNHNY, SVGAGI (reference sequence). CDR3 length: 16 residues. The CDR3 is CASSYSRLAGVDEQYF. The CDR3 coding sequence is TGTGCCAGCAGTTACTCCCGCTTGGCAGGGGTTGACGAGCAGTACTTC.